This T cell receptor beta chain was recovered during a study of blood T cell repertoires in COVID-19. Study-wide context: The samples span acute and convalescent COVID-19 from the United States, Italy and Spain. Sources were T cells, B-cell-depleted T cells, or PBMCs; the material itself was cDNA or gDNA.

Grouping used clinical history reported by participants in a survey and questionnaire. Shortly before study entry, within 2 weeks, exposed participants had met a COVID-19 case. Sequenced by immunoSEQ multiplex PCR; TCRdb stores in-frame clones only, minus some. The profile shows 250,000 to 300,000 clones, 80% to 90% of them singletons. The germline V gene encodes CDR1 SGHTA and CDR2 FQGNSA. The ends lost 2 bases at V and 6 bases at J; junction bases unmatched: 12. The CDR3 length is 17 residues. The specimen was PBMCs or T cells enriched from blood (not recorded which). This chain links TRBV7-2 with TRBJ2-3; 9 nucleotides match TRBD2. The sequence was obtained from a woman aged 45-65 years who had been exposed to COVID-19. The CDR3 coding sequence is TGTGCCAGCAGCTTAACGTTGGCTAGCGGGGATTTGGATACGCAGTATTTT. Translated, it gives CASSLTLASGDLDTQYF.